The clone carrying this TCR beta chain was observed once. In the study's own analysis: Amplification of reference gene primers provided the estimated nucleated cell counts. Data came from immunoSEQ multiplex PCR; TCRdb stores just in-frame clones and leaves some out. The DNA was the basis for D and trimming; V, J and clone size are from that table. The data hold over 35,000 clones, with over 75% observed a single time. The data stem from a study of blood T cell repertoires in COVID-19. About the research overall: Material from acute and convalescent COVID-19 was sourced from the United States, Italy and Spain. From T cells, B-cell-depleted T cells, or PBMCs came the material, which was cDNA or gDNA.

This CDR3 comprises 13 residues. V shed 3 bases, J shed 1 base, and the junction held 0 bases outside the gene matches. Per germline, CDR1 GTSNPN and CDR2 SVGIG (reference sequence). V and J are TRBV30 and TRBJ2-7; 10 bases fit TRBD1. Material for sequencing was peripheral blood. The sequence came from a man in his 60s with acute or convalescent COVID-19. CDR3 amino acids: CAWRGQGSYEQYF. Here the CDR3 DNA reads TGTGCCTGGAGGGGACAGGGGTCCTACGAGCAGTACTTC.